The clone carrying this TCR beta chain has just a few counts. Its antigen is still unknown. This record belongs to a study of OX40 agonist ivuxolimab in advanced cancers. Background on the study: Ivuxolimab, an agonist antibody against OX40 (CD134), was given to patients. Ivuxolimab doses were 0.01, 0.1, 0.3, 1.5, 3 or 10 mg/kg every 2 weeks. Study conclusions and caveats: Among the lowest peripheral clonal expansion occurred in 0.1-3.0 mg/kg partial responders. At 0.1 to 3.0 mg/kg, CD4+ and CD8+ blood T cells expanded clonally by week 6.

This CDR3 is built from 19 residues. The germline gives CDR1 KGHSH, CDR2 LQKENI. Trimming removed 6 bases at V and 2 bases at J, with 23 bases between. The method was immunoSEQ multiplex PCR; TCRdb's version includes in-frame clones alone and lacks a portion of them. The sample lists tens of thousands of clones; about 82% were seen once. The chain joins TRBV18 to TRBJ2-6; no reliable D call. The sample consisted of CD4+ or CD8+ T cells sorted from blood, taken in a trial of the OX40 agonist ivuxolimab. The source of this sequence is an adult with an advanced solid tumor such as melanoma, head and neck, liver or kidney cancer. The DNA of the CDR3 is TGTGCCAGCTCTCCATCAACGGGCAGGTCTTTCGCTGGGGCCAACGTCCTGACTTTC. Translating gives CASSPSTGRSFAGANVLTF.